This T cell receptor beta chain is from a study of T-cell memory formation after mild COVID-19. Findings and limits, study-wide: For second-wave clones that peaked at day 37, SARS-CoV-2 specificity went unverified. Clones shrinking from day 15 to 85 showed even CD4/CD8 mixes; later expanders tilted CD4+. Contracting CD4+ clones lay largely in CM and EM, with CD8+ ones residing in EMRA.

Each CDR3 protein is one row after TCRdb ran MiXCR on the 5' RACE reads. In the table there are 100,000 to 120,000 distinct CDR3 sequences, 20% to 25% of which are singletons. This clonotype was seen a handful of times. Its specificity is unknown. Input material: PBMCs or a T cell subset sorted from them (not recorded which). The source is a man aged 18 to 29 who had mild COVID-19 (a few samples of this study predate the infection). Cell type and time point are not known.

The CDR3 protein is CASSLTGGPDTQYF. The CDR3 nucleotides read TGTGCCAGCAGCTTAACCGGGGGCCCAGATACGCAGTATTTT. This chain uses TRBV7-3 with TRBJ2-3; D is possibly TRBD1 or TRBD2 (6 bases each). CDR1 SGHTA and CDR2 FQGTGA come from the germline V gene. The V end lost 0 bases, the J end lost 4 bases, and 8 bases lay between the germline ends. There are 14 residues in the CDR3.